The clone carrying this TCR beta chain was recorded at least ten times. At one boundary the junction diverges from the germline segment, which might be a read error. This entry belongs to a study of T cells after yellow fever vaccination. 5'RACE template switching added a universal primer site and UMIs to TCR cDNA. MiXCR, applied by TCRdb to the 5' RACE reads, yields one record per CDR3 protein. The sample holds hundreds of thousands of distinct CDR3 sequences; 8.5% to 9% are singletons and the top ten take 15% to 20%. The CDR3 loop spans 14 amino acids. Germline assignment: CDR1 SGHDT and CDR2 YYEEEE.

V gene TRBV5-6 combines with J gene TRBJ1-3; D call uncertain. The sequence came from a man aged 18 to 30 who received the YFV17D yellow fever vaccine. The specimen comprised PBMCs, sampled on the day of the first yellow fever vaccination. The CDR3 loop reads CASSPTVSGNTIYF. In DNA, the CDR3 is TGCGCCAGCAGCCCAACGGTCTCTGGAAACACCATATATTTT.